This TCR beta chain came from a study of T cells after yellow fever vaccination. This clonotype has a handful of counts. Its cognate antigen is unknown. Whole-study results and caveats: Most clones from primary vaccination resurfaced after the booster (around 95% CD4, 88% CD8).

V was pared by 1 base and J by 3 bases, with 10 bases of the junction left unmatched. Germline CDR1 reads KGHDR; CDR2 reads SFDVKD. This CDR3 has 18 amino acids. They built TCR cDNA with 5'RACE template switching, a step that put in a universal primer site and UMIs. TCRdb fed the 5' RACE reads into MiXCR, producing one record per CDR3 protein. The table lists some 340,000 distinct CDR3 sequences, around 10% of them singletons, with 2.5% to 4% in the top ten. The source of this sequence is a man aged 18 to 35 who received the YFV17D yellow fever vaccine. The material was CD4+ T cells sorted from PBMCs, obtained 45 days after the yellow fever booster vaccination. V gene TRBV24-1 combines with J gene TRBJ1-5, with 8 nucleotides matching TRBD1. CDR3 region: CATSDFKPKTGDNQPQHF. CDR3 nucleotide sequence: TGTGCCACCAGTGATTTCAAGCCCAAGACAGGGGACAATCAGCCCCAGCATTTT.